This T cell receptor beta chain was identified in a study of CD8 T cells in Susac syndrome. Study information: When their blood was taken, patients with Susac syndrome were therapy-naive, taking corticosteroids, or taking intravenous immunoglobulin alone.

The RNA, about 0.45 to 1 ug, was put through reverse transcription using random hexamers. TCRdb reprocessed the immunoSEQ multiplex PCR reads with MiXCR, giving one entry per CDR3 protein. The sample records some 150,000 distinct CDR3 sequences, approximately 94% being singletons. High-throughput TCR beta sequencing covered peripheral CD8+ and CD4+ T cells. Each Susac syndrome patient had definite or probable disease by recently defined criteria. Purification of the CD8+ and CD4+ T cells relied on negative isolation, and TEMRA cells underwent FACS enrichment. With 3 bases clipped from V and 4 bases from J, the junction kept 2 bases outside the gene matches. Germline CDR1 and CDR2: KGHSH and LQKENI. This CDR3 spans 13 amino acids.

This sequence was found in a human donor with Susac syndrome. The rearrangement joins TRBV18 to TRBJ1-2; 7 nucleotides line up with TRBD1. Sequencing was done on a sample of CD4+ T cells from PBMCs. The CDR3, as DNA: TGTGCCAGCTCACCTGACAGGGCCTATGGCTACACCTTC. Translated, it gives CASSPDRAYGYTF.